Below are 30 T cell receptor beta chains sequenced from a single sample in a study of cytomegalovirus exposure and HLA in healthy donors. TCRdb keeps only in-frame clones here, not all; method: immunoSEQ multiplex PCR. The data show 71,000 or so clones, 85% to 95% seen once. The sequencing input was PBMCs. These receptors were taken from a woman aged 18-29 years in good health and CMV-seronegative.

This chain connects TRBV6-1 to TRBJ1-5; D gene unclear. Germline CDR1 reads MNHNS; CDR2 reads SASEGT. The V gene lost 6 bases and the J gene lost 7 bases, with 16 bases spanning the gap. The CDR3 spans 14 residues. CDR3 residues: CASSGRGAYQPQHF. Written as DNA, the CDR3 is TGTGCCAGCAGCGGTCGGGGAGCTTACCAGCCCCAGCATTTT.

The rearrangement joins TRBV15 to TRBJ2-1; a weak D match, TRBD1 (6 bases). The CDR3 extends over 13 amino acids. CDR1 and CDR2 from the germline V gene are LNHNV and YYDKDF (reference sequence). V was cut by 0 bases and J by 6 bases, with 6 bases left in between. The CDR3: CATSRDRGNEQFF. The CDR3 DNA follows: TGTGCCACCAGCAGAGACAGGGGCAATGAGCAGTTCTTC.

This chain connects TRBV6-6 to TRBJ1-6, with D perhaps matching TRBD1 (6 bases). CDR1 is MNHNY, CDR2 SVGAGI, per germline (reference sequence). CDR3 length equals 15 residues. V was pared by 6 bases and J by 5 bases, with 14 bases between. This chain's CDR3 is CASSDGQLHNSPLHF. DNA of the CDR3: TGTGCCAGCAGCGACGGACAGCTCCATAATTCACCCCTCCACTTT.

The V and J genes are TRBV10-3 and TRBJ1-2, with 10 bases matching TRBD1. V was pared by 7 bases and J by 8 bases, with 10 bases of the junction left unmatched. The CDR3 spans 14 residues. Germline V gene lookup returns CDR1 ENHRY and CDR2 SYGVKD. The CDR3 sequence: CAINAGTGEGGYTF. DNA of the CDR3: TGTGCCATCAACGCCGGGACAGGGGAAGGGGGCTACACCTTC.

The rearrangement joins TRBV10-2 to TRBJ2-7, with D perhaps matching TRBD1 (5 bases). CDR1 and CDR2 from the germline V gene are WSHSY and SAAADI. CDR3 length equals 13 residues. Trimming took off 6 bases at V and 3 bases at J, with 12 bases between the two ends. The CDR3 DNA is TGCGCCAGCAGACAGGATACGGGCTACGAGCAGTACTTC. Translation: CASRQDTGYEQYF.

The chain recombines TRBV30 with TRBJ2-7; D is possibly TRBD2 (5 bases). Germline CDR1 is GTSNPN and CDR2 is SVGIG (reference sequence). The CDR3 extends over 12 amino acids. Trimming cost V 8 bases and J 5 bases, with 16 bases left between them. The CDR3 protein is CARRSGWNEQYF. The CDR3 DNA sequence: TGTGCCCGCCGCTCGGGGTGGAACGAGCAGTACTTC.

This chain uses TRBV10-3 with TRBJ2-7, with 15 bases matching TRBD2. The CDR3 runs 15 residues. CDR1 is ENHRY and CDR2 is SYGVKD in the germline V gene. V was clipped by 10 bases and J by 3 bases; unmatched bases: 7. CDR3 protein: CATAGLAGGNYEQYF. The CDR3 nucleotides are TGTGCCACCGCGGGACTAGCGGGAGGAAACTACGAGCAGTACTTC.

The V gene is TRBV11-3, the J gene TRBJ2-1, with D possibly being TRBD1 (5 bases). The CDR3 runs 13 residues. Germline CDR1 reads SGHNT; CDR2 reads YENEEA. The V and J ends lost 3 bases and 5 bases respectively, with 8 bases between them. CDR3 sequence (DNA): TGTGCCAGCAGCTTCATAGGGGACAATGAGCAGTTCTTC. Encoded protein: CASSFIGDNEQFF.

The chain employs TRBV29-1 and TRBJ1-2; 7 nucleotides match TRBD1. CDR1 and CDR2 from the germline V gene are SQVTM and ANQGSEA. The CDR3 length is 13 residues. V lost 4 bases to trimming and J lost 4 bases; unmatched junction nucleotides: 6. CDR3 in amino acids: CSVATGEAYGYTF. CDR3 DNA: TGCAGCGTTGCCACAGGGGAAGCCTATGGCTACACCTTC. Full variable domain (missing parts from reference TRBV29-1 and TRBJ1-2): SAVISQKPSRDICQRGTSLTIQCQVDSQVTMMFWYRQQPGQSLTLIATANQGSEATYESGFVIDKFPISRPNLTFSTLTVSNMSPEDSSIYLCSVATGEAYGYTFGSGTRLTVV.

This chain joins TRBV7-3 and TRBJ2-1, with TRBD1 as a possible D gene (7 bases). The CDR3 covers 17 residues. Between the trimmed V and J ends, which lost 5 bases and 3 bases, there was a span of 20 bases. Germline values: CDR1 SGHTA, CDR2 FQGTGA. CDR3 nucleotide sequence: TGTGCCAGCAGCCCAAACCCTCGACAGGGAGGCTACAATGAGCAGTTCTTC. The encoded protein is CASSPNPRQGGYNEQFF.

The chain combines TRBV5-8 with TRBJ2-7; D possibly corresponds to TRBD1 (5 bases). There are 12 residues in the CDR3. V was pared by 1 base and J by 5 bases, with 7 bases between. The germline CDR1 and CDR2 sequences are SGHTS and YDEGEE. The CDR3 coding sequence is TGTGCCAGCAGCTTGAGGGGTCACGAGCAGTACTTC. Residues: CASSLRGHEQYF.

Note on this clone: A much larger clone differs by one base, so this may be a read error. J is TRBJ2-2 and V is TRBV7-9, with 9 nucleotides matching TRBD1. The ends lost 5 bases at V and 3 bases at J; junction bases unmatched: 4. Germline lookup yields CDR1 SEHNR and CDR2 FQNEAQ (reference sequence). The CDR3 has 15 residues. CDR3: CASSLQGADTGELFF. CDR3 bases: TGTGCCAGCAGCCTACAGGGGGCTGACACCGGGGAGCTGTTTTTT.

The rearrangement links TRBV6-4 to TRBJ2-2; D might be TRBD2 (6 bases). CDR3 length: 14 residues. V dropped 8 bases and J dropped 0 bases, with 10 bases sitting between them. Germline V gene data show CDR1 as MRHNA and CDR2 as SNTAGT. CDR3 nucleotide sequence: TGTGCCAGCCGGGGGACCCCGAACACCGGGGAGCTGTTTTTT. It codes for CASRGTPNTGELFF.

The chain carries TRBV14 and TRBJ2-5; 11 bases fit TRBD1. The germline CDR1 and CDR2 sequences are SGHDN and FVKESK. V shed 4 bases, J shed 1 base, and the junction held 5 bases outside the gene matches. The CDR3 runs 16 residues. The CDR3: CASSLGQGAFQETQYF. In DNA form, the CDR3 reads TGTGCCAGCAGCCTTGGACAGGGGGCCTTCCAAGAGACCCAGTACTTC.

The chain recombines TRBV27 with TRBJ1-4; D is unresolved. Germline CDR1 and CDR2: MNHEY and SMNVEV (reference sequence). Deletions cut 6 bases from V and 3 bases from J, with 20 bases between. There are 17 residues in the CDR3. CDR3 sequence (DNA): TGTGCCAGCAGGCGTGCGGGATTACCCGGGCCTAATGAAAAACTGTTTTTT. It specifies CASRRAGLPGPNEKLFF. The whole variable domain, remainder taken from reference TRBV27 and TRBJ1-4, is EAQVTQNPRYLITVTGKKLTVTCSQNMNHEYMSWYRQDPGLGLRQIYYSMNVEVTDKGDVPEGYKVSRKEKRNFPLILESPSPNQTSLYFCASRRAGLPGPNEKLFFGSGTQLSVL.

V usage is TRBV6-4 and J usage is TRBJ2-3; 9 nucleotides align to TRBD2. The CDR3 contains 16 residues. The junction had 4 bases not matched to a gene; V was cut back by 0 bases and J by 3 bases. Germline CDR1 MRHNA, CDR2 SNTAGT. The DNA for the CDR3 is TGTGCCAGCAGTGACTCGGTTAGCGGGAGTACAGATACGCAGTATTTT. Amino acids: CASSDSVSGSTDTQYF.

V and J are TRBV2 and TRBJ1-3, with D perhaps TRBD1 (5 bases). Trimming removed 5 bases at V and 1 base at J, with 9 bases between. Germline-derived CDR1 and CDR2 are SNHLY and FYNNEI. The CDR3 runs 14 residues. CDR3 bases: TGTGCCAGCAGTTCCGGGACTTCTGGAAACACCATATATTTT. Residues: CASSSGTSGNTIYF.

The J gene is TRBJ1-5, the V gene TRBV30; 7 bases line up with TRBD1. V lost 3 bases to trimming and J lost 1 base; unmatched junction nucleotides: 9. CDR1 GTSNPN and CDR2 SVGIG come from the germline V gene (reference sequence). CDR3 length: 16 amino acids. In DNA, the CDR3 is TGTGCCTGGAGAGGGGACAGCCAGGGGAGCAATCAGCCCCAGCATTTT. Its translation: CAWRGDSQGSNQPQHF. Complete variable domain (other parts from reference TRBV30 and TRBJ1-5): SQTIHQWPATLVQPVGSPLSLECTVEGTSNPNLYWYRQAAGRGLQLLFYSVGIGQISSEVPQNLSASRPQDRQFILSSKKLLLSDSGFYLCAWRGDSQGSNQPQHFGDGTRLSIL.

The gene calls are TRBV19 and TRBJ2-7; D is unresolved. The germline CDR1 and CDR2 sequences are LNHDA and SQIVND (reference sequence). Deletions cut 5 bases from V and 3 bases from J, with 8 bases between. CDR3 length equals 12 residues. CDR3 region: CASSSSVYEQYF. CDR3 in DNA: TGTGCCAGTAGTTCTTCGGTCTACGAGCAGTACTTC.

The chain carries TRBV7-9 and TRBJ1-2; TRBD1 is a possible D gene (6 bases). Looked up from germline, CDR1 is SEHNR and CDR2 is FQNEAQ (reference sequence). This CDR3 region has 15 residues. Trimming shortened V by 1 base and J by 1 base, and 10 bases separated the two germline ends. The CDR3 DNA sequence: TGTGCCAGCAGCTTAGGACAGGTGCTTAACTATGGCTACACCTTC. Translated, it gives CASSLGQVLNYGYTF.

CDR3 sequence (DNA): TGTGCCAGTAGCACAGGCGCAGGGGCCAACGTCCTGACTTTC. It yields the protein CASSTGAGANVLTF. V is TRBV19 and J is TRBJ2-6; a possible D gene is TRBD1 (5 bases). The CDR3 loop spans 14 amino acids. Germline CDR1 and CDR2: LNHDA and SQIVND (reference sequence). V gave up 6 bases and J gave up 4 bases, with 10 bases separating them.

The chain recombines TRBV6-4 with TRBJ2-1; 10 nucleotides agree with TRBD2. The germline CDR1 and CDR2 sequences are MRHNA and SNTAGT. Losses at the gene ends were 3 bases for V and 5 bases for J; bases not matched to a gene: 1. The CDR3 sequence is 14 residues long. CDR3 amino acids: CASSDGLADNEQFF. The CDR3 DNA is TGTGCCAGCAGTGATGGACTAGCGGACAATGAGCAGTTCTTC.

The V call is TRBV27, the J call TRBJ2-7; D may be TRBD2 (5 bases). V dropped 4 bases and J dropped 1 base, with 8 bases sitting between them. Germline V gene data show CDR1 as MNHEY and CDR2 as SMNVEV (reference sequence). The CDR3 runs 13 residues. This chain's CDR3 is CASSYRGSYEQYF. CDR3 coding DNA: TGTGCCAGCAGTTATCGGGGATCCTACGAGCAGTACTTC.

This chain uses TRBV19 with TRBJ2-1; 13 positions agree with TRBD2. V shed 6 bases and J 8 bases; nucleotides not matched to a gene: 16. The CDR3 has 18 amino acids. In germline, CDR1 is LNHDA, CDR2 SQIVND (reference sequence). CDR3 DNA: TGTGCCAGTAGCATGGGGGCACTAGCGGGAGGGCCGGGGGATGAGCAGTTCTTC. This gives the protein CASSMGALAGGPGDEQFF.

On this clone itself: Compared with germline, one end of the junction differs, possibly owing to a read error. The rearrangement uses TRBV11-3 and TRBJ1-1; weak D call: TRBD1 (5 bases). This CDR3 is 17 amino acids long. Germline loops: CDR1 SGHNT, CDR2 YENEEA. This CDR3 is CASSLESGDGPNTEAFF. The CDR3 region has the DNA TGTGCCAGCAGCCTAGAAAGCGGGGACGGACCGAACACTGAAGCTTTCTTT.

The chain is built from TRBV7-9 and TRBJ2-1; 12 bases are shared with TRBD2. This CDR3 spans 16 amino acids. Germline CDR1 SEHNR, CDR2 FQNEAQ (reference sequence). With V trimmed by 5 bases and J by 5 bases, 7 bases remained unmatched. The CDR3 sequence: CASSPPGTSGHNEQFF. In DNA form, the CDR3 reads TGTGCCAGCAGCCCCCCCGGGACTAGCGGGCACAATGAGCAGTTCTTC.

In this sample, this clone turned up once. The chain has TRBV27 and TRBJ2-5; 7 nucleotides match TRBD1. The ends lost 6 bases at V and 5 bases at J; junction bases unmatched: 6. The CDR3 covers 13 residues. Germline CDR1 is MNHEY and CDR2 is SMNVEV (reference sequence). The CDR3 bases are TGTGCCAGCAGCCGGGACAGCGAGGAGACCCAGTACTTC. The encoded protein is CASSRDSEETQYF.

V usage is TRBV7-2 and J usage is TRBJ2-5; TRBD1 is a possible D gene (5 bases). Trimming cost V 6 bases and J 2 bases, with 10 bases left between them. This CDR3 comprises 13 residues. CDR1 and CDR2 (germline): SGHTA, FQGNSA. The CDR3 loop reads CASSYRTQETQYF. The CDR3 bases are TGTGCCAGCAGTTACCGGACACAAGAGACCCAGTACTTC. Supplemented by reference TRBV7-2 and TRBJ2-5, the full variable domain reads GAGVSQSPSNKVTEKGKDVELRCDPISGHTALYWYRQSLGQGLEFLIYFQGNSAPDKSGLPSDRFSAERTGGSVSTLTIQRTQQEDSAVYLCASSYRTQETQYFGPGTRLLVL.

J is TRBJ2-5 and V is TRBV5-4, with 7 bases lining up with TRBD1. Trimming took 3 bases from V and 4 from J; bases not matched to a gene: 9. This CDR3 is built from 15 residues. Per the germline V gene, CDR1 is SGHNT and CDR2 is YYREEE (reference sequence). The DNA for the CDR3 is TGTGCCAGCAGCTCACCCGACAGGGTAGGAGAGACCCAGTACTTC. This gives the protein CASSSPDRVGETQYF.

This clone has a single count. The CDR3 bases are TGTGCCAGCAGCTTGGTAACCGGGAGGGCCGGGAATGAGCAGTTCTTC. Translated, it gives CASSLVTGRAGNEQFF. The chain joins TRBV7-9 to TRBJ2-1, with TRBD2 identical over 8 bases. The germline CDR1 and CDR2 sequences are SEHNR and FQNEAQ (reference sequence). J was trimmed by 7 bases and V by 3 bases; bases with no gene match: 11. The CDR3 has 16 amino acids.